This T cell receptor (beta chain) was sequenced during a study of blood T cell repertoires in COVID-19. Study summary: Whether acute or convalescent, the COVID-19 samples came from the United States, Italy and Spain. T cells, B-cell-depleted T cells, or PBMCs supplied cDNA or gDNA.

Germline V lookup: CDR1 MNHEY, CDR2 SVGAGI. The length of the CDR3 is 15 residues. V shed 6 bases and J 2 bases; nucleotides not matched to a gene: 8. Original processing notes: Reference gene primer amplification gave estimated nucleated cell counts. Sequenced by immunoSEQ multiplex PCR; TCRdb stores in-frame clones only, minus some. The V and J calls and clone size come from that table; D and trimming were worked out from the DNA. The sample lists about 46,000 clones, roughly 88% seen once, with 8% in the top ten. The chain recombines TRBV6-5 with TRBJ2-7; 9 bases fit TRBD1. This clonotype was obtained from a man aged 45-60 years with acute or convalescent COVID-19. Sequenced input: peripheral blood. The CDR3 loop is CASRTGTGIPYEQYF. The CDR3 DNA reads as TGTGCCAGCAGGACCGGGACAGGGATCCCCTACGAGCAGTACTTC.